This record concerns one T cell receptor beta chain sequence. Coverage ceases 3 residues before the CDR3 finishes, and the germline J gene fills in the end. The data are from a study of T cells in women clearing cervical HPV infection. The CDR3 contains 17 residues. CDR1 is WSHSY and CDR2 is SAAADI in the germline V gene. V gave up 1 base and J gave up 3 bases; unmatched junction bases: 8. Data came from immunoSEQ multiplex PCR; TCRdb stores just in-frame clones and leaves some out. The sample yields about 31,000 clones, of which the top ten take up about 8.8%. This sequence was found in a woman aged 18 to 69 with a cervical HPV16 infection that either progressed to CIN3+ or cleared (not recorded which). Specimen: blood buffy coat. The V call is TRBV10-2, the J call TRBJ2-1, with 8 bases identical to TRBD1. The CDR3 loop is CASSEFPDRGYYNEQFF. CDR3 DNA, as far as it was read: TGCGCCAGCAGTGAGTTCCCTGACAGGGGATACTACAATGAG.